A selection of T cell receptor beta chains follows, all from one sample in a study of Graves' ophthalmopathy and Graves' hyperthyroidism. TCRdb recomputed calls from the multiplex PCR reads with MiXCR, one row per CDR3 protein. Counted here are approximately 410,000 distinct CDR3 sequences, about 16% occurring once; the ten biggest clones make up 7%. Specimen: peripheral blood. These receptors all come from a woman under 30 with stable Graves' hyperthyroidism. The CDR3 runs from the conserved cysteine through the conserved F or W. A D gene is named only where the DNA matches it firmly. For some rows the clone size is stated as once, few or many, or as a class when expanded; others skip it.

NA,TRBV20-1,TRBJ2-7,many,TGCAGTGCTAGATATAACTTGGACGAGCAGTACTTC,CSARYNLDEQYF
NA,TRBV25-1,TRBJ1-1,many,TGTGCCAGCAGTGAATTTGAGGGTAATTTCACTGAAGCTTTCTTT,CASSEFEGNFTEAFF
NA,TRBV30,TRBJ2-5,NA,TGTGCCTGGAGTGTACTGAGGGGGGGCTTAGGAGAGACCCAGTACTTC,CAWSVLRGGLGETQYF
TRBD2,TRBV12-3/TRBV12-4,TRBJ2-5,many,TGTGCCAGCAGTTATCTAGCGGGGGATGAGACCCAGTACTTC,CASSYLAGDETQYF
NA,TRBV12-3/TRBV12-4,TRBJ1-1,many,TGTGCCAGCAGTAACCGAGGGGGTTTCATGAACACTGAAGCTTTCTTT,CASSNRGGFMNTEAFF
TRBD2,TRBV6-2/TRBV6-3,TRBJ2-2,NA,TGTGCCAGCAGTTACCCCGGGACTAGGGTTCCCGCCGGGGAGCTGTTTTTT,CASSYPGTRVPAGELFF
NA,TRBV20-1,TRBJ1-2,NA,TGCAGTGCTAGAGACGGAGGACAGACCTATGGCTACACCTTC,CSARDGGQTYGYTF
NA,TRBV7-2,TRBJ2-7,many,TGTGCCAGCAGCTTAGCGCAGGGTTCCCCCTACGAGCAGTACTTC,CASSLAQGSPYEQYF
NA,TRBV24-1,TRBJ1-5,many,TGTGCCACCAGTGACACAGGGTTTCAGCCCCAGCATTTT,CATSDTGFQPQHF
NA,TRBV7-3,TRBJ2-2,many,TGTGCCAGCAGCCCGGTGACAGGAACCGGGGAGCTGTTTTTT,CASSPVTGTGELFF
NA,TRBV2,TRBJ1-5,many,TGTGCCAGCAGTGAAATGGCCCGGGATCATCAGCCCCAGCATTTT,CASSEMARDHQPQHF
NA,TRBV2,TRBJ1-1,many,TGTGCCAGCACTTCGTCCCGCGCGAACACTGAAGCTTTCTTT,CASTSSRANTEAFF